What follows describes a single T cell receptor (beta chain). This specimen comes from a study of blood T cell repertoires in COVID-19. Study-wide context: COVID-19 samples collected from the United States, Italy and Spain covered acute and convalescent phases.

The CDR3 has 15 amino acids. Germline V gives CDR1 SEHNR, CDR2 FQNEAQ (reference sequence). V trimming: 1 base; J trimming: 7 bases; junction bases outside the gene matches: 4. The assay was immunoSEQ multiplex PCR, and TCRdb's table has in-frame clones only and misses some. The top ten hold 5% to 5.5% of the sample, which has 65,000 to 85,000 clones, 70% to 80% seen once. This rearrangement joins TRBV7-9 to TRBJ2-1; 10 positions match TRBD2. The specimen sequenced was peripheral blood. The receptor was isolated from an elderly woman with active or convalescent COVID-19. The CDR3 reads CASSLELAGINEQFF. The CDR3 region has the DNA TGTGCCAGCAGCTTAGAACTAGCGGGGATTAATGAGCAGTTCTTC.